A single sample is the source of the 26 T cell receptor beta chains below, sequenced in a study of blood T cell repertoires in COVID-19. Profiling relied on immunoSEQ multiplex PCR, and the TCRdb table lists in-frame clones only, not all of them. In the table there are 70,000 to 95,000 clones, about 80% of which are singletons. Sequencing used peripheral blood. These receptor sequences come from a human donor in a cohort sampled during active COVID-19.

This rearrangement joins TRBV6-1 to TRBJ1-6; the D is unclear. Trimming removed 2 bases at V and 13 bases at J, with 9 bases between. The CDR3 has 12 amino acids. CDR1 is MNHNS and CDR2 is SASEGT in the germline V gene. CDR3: CASSESPRPLHF. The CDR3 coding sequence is TGTGCCAGCAGTGAATCCCCGAGGCCCCTCCACTTT.

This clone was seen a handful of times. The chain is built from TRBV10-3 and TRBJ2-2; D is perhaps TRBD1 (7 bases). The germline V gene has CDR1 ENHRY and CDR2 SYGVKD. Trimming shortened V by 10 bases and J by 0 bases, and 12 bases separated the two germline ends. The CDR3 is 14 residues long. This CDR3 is CATGGTSNTGELFF. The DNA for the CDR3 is TGTGCCACAGGGGGGACATCGAACACCGGGGAGCTGTTTTTT.

For the CDR3, the DNA is TGCGCCAGCAGGCTAAATGAAAAACTGTTTTTT. Translating gives CASRLNEKLFF. This chain uses TRBV5-1 with TRBJ1-4; no clear D. The CDR3 sequence is 11 residues long. Trimming stripped 5 bases from V and 5 bases from J, with 4 bases between. CDR1 and CDR2 (germline): SGHRS, YFSETQ.

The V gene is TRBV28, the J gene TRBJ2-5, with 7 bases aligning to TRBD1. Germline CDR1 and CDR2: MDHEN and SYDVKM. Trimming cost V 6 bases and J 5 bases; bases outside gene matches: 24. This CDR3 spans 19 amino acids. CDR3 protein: CASSQPTESDRRYGETQYF. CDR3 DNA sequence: TGTGCCAGCAGCCAACCGACAGAATCGGACAGGCGCTACGGGGAGACCCAGTACTTC.

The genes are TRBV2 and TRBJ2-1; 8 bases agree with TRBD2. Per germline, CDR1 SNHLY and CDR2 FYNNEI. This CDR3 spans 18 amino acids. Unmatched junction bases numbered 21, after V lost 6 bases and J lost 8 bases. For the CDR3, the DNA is TGTGCCAGCAGGGTCTTCCGTTGGGTAGCGGGGACCAGCGATGAGCAGTTCTTC. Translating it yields CASRVFRWVAGTSDEQFF.

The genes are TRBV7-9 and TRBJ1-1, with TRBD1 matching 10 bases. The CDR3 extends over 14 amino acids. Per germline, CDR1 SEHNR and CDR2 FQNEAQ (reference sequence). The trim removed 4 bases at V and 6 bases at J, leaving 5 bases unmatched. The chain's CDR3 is CASSWTGGRAEAFF. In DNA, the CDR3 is TGTGCCAGCAGCTGGACAGGGGGGAGGGCTGAAGCTTTCTTT.

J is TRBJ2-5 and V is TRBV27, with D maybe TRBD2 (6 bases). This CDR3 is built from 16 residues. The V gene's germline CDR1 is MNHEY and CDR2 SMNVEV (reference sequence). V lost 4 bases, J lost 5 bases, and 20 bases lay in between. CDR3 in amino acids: CASSSAGLPNRETQYF. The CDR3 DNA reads TGTGCCAGCAGTTCGGCGGGACTTCCTAATAGGGAGACCCAGTACTTC.

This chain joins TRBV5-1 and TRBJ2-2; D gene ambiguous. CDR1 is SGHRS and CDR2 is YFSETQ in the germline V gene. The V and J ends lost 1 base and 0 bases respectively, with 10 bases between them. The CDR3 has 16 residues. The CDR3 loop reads CASSLTLRSNTGELFF. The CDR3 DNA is TGCGCCAGCAGCTTGACTTTACGTTCGAACACCGGGGAGCTGTTTTTT.

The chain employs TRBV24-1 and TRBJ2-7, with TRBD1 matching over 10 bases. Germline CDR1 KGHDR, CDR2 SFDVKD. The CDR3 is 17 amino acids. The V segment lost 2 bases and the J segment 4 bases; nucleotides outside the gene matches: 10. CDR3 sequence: CATSDSGTGDGKYEQYF. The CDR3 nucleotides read TGTGCCACCAGTGATTCTGGGACAGGGGACGGGAAATACGAGCAGTACTTC.

The CDR3 here is CASSLRGTYEQYF. The CDR3 bases are TGTGCCAGCAGCCTGCGAGGGACCTACGAGCAGTACTTC. The chain has TRBV3-1 (or the pseudogene TRBV3-2) and TRBJ2-7; possible D gene TRBD2, 5 bases. Germline-derived CDR1 and CDR2 are LGHDT and YNNKEL (reference sequence). This CDR3 spans 13 amino acids. The V end was cut by 4 bases, the J end by 2 bases, with 9 bases between.

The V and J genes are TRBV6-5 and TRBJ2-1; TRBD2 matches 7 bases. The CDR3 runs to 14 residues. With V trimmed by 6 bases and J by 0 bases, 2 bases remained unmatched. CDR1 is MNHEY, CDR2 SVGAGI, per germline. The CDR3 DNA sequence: TGTGCCAGCAGACGGGACTACTCCTACAATGAGCAGTTCTTC. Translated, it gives CASRRDYSYNEQFF.

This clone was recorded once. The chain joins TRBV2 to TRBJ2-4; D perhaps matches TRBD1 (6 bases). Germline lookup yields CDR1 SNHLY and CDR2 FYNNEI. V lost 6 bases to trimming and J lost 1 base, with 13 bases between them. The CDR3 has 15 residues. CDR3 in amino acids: CASRHRERAKNIQYF. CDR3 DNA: TGTGCCAGCAGACACAGGGAAAGGGCCAAAAACATTCAGTACTTC.

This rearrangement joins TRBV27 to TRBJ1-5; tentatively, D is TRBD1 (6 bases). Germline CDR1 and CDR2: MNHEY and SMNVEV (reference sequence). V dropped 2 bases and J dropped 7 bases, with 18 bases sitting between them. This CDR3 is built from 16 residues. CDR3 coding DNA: TGTGCCAGCAGTTTAACCAGTATCGGGGGGCTCCAGCCCCAGCATTTT. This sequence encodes CASSLTSIGGLQPQHF.

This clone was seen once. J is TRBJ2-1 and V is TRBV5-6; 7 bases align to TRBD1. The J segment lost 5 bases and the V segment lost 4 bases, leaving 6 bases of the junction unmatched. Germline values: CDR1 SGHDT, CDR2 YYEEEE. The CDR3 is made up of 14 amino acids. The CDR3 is CASSLQGKDNEQFF. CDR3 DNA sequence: TGTGCCAGCAGCCTACAGGGGAAAGACAATGAGCAGTTCTTC.

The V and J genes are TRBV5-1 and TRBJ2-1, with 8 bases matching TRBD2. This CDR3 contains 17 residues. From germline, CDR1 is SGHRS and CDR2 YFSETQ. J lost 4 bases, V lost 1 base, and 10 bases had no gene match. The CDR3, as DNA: TGCGCCAGCAGCTTGAGCGAGCGGGGGCCCGAGTACAATGAGCAGTTCTTC. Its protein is CASSLSERGPEYNEQFF.

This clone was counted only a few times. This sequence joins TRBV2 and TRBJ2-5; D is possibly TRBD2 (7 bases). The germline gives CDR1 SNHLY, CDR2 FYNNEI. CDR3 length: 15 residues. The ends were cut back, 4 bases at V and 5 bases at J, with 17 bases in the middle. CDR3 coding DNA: TGTGCCAGCAGTGTTAATGGGGGGGGCAGGGAGACCCAGTACTTC. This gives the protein CASSVNGGGRETQYF.

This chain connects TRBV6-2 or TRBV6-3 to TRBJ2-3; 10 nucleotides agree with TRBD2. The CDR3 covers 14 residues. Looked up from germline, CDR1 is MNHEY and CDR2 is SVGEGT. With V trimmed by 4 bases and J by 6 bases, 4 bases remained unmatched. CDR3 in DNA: TGTGCCAGCAGTTTTAGCGGGGGGAAGGATACGCAGTATTTT. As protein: CASSFSGGKDTQYF.

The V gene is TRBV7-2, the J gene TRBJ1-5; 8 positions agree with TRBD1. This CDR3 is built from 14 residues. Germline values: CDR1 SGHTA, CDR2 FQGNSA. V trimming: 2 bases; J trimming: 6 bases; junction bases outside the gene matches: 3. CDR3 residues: CASSLRQGAQPQHF. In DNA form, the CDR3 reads TGTGCCAGCAGCTTAAGGCAGGGGGCTCAGCCCCAGCATTTT.

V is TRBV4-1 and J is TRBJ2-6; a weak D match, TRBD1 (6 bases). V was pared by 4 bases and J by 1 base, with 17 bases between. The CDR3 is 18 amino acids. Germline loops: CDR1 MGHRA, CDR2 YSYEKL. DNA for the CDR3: TGCGCCAGCAGCCCACTTCAGGGGCGCGGGTCTGGGGCCAACGTCCTGACTTTC. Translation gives CASSPLQGRGSGANVLTF.

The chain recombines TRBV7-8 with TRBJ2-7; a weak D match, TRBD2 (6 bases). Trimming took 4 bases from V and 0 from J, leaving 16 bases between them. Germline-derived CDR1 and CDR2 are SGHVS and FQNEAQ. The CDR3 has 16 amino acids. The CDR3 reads CASSYPGGTTSYEQYF. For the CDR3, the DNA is TGTGCCAGCAGCTACCCCGGGGGTACCACCTCCTACGAGCAGTACTTC.

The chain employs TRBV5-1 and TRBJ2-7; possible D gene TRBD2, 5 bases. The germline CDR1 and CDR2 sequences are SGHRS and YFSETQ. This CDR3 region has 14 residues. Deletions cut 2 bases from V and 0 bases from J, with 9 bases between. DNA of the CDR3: TGCGCCAGCAGCTTTGGTGGGAGCTCCTACGAGCAGTACTTC. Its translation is CASSFGGSSYEQYF. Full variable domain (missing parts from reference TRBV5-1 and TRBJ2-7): KAGVTQTPRYLIKTRGQQVTLSCSPISGHRSVSWYQQTPGQGLQFLFEYFSETQRNKGNFPGRFSGRQFSNSRSEMNVSTLELGDSALYLCASSFGGSSYEQYFGPGTRLTVT.

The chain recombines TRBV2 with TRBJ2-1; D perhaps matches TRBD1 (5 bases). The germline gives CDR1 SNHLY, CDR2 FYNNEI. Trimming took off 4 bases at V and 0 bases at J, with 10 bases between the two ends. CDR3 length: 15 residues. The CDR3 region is CASSARTLSYNEQFF. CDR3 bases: TGTGCCAGCAGTGCTCGGACACTCTCCTACAATGAGCAGTTCTTC. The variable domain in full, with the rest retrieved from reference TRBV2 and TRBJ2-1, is EPEVTQTPSHQVTQMGQEVILRCVPISNHLYFYWYRQILGQKVEFLVSFYNNEISEKSEIFDDQFSVERPDGSNFTLKIRSTKLEDSAMYFCASSARTLSYNEQFFGPGTRLTVL.

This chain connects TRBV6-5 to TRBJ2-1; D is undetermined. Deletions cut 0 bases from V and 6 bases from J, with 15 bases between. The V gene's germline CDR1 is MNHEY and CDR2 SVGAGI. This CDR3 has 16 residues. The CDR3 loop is CASSYSLARISNEQFF. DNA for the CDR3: TGTGCCAGCAGTTACTCGCTCGCGCGTATATCCAATGAGCAGTTCTTC.

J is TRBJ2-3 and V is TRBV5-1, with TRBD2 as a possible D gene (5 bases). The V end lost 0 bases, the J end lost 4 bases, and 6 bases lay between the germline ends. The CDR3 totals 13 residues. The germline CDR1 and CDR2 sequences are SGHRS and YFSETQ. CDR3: CASSLGGPDTQYF. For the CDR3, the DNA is TGCGCCAGCAGCTTGGGCGGGCCAGATACGCAGTATTTT.

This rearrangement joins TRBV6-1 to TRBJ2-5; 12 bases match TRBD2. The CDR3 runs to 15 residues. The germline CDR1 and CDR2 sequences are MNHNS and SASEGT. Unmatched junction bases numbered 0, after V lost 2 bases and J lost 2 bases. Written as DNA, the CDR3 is TGTGCCAGCAGTGAACTAGCGGGGGGGCAAGAGACCCAGTACTTC. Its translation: CASSELAGGQETQYF.

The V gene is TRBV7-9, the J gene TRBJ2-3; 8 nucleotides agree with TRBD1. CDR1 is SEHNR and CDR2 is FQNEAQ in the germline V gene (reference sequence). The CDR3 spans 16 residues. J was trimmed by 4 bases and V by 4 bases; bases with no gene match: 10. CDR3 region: CASSSGQGIWADTQYF. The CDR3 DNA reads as TGTGCCAGCAGCTCCGGACAGGGAATATGGGCAGATACGCAGTATTTT.